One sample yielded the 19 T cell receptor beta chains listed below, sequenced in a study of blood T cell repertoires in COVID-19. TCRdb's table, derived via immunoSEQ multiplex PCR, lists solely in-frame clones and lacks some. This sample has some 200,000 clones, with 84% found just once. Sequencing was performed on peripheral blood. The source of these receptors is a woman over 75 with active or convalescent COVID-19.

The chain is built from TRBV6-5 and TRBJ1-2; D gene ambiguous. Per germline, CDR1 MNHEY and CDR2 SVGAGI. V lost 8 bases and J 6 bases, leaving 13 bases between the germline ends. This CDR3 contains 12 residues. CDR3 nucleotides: TGTGCCAGCTCTTCCGGGTCGGATGGCTACACCTTC. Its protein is CASSSGSDGYTF.

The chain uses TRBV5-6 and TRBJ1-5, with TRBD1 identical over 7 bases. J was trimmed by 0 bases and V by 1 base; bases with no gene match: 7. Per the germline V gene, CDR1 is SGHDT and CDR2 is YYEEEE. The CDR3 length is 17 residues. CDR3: CASSLFGQAHSNQPQHF. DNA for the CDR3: TGTGCCAGCAGCTTGTTCGGACAGGCCCATAGCAATCAGCCCCAGCATTTT.

In nucleotides, the CDR3 is TGCAGCCTAGGGGGGGACGGGAAGAACACTGAAGCTTTCTTT. Translating it yields CSLGGDGKNTEAFF. This chain uses TRBV29-1 with TRBJ1-1; perhaps TRBD1 as D (6 bases). V lost 8 bases and J lost 1, with 17 bases in between. In germline, CDR1 is SQVTM, CDR2 ANQGSEA. The CDR3 is 14 amino acids.

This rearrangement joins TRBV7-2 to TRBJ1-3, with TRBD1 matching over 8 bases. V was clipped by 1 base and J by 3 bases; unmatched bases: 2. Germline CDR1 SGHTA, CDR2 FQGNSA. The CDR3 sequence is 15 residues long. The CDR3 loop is CASSLGRGLGNTIYF. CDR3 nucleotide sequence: TGTGCCAGCAGCTTAGGCAGGGGGCTTGGAAACACCATATATTTT.

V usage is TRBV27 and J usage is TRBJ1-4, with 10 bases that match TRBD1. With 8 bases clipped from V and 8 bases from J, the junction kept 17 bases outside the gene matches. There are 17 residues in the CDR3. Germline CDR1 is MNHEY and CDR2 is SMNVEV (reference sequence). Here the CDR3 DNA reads TGTGCCAGCGGAAGACAATCAAGACAGGGGGCCGGGGAAAAACTGTTTTTT. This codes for CASGRQSRQGAGEKLFF. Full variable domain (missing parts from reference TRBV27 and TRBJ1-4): EAQVTQNPRYLITVTGKKLTVTCSQNMNHEYMSWYRQDPGLGLRQIYYSMNVEVTDKGDVPEGYKVSRKEKRNFPLILESPSPNQTSLYFCASGRQSRQGAGEKLFFGSGTQLSVL.

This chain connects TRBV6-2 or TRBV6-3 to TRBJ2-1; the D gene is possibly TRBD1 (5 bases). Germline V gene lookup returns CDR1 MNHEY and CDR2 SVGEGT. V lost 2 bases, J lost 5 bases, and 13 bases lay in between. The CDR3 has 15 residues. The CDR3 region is CASSYQGWWDNEQFF. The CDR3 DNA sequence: TGTGCCAGCAGTTACCAGGGCTGGTGGGACAATGAGCAGTTCTTC.

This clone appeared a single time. The CDR3 reads CASSIRRGENEQYF. The CDR3 DNA sequence: TGTGCCAGTAGTATAAGACGGGGGGAGAACGAGCAGTACTTC. The chain combines TRBV19 with TRBJ2-7; 7 bases match TRBD2. Germline V lookup: CDR1 LNHDA, CDR2 SQIVND (reference sequence). The CDR3 covers 14 residues. V lost 2 bases, J lost 5 bases, and 6 bases stayed unmatched.

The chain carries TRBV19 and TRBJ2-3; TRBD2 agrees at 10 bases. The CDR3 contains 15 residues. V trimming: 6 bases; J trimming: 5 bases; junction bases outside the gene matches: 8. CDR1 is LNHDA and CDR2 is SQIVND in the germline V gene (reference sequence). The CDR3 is CASRTRLAGVDTQYF. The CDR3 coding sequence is TGTGCCAGTAGAACTCGACTAGCGGGTGTAGATACGCAGTATTTT.

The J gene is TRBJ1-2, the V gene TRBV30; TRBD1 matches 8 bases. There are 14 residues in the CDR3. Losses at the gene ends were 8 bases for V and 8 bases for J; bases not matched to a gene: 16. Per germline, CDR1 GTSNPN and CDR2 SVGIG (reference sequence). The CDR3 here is CAAERLGQGIGYTF. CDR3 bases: TGTGCCGCGGAGCGGCTAGGACAGGGCATAGGCTACACCTTC.

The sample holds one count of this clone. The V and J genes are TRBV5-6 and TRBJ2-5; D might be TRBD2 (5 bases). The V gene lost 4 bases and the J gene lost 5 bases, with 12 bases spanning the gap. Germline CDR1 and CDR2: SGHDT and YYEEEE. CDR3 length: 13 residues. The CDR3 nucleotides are TGTGCCAGCAGCCCCCCCGGCGGGGAGACCCAGTACTTC. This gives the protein CASSPPGGETQYF.

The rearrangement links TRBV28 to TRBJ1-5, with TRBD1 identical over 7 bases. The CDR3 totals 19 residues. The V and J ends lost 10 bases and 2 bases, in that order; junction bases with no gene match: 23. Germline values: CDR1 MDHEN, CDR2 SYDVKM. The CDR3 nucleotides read TGTGCCACCAACCCCCCCCAGTACAGGGACAGTTGGCGCAATCAGCCCCAGCATTTT. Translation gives CATNPPQYRDSWRNQPQHF.

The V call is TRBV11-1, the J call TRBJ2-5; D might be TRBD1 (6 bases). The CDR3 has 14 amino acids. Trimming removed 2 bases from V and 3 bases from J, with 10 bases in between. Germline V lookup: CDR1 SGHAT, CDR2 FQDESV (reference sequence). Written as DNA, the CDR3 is TGTGCCAGCAGCTTATCCAGGGGAGAAGAGACCCAGTACTTC. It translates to CASSLSRGEETQYF.

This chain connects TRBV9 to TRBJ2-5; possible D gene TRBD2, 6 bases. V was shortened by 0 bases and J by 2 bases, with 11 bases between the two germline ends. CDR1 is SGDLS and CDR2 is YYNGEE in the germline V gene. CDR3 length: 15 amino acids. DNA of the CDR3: TGTGCCAGCAGCGTAGGCCCAGCGGGTCAAGAGACCCAGTACTTC. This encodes CASSVGPAGQETQYF.

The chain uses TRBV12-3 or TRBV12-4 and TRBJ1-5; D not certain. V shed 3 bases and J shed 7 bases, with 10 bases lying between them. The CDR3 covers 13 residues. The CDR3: CASSFSSGQPQHF. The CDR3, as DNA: TGTGCCAGCAGTTTTTCCAGCGGACAGCCCCAGCATTTT.

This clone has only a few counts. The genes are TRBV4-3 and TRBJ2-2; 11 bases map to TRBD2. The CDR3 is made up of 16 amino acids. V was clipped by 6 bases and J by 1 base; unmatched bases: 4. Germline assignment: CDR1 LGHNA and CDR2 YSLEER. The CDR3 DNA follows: TGCGCCAGCAGAGGGGGACTAGCGGTGAACACCGGGGAGCTGTTTTTT. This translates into CASRGGLAVNTGELFF.

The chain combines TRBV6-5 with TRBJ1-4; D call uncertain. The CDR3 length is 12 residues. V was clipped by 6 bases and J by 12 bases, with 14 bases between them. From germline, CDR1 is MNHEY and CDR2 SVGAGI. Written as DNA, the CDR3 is TGTGCCAGCAGCCCAGGCCGGGGTGAACTGTTTTTT. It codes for CASSPGRGELFF.

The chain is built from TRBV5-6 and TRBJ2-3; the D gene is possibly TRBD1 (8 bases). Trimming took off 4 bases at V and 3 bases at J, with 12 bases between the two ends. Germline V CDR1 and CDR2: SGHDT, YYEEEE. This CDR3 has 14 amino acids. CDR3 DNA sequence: TGTGCCAGCAGCGACAGGGGAGGGACAGATACGCAGTATTTT. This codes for CASSDRGGTDTQYF.

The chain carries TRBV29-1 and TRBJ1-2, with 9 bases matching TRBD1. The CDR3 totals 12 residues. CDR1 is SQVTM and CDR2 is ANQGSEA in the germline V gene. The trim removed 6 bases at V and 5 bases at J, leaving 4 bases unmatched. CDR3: CSVDRGTYGYTF. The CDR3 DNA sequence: TGCAGCGTGGACAGGGGAACTTATGGCTACACCTTC.

The CDR3 reads CASSPIQGATEAFF. CDR3 bases: TGTGCCAGCAGTCCAATACAGGGGGCAACTGAAGCTTTCTTT. The chain joins TRBV28 to TRBJ1-1, with 9 positions matching TRBD1. The trim removed 5 bases at V and 5 bases at J, leaving 6 bases unmatched. The length of the CDR3 is 14 residues. The germline V gene encodes CDR1 MDHEN and CDR2 SYDVKM.